This is a list of T cell receptor beta chains from one sample in a study of shared clonotypes between healthy human individuals. Clones were sequenced by immunoSEQ multiplex PCR, and TCRdb holds only the in-frame ones, with some missing. The table includes 950,000 to 1,100,000 clones, about 75% detected once. The sample consisted of memory CD4+ T cells sorted from blood. Receptors originate from a man aged 18 to 30 in good health. Each CDR3 is given with its conserved first and last residue. A D gene is named only where the DNA matches it firmly. Rows give clone size only sometimes, using once, few, many, or a class for an expanded clone.

abundance	v_gene	j_gene	d_gene	CDR3aa	CDR3nt
.	TRBV2	TRBJ2-4	TRBD2	CASSERLAGTAKNIQYF	TGTGCCAGCAGTGAAAGGCTAGCGGGAACAGCCAAAAACATTCAGTACTTC
few	TRBV27	TRBJ2-7	.	CASRPGLRSGEQYF	TGTGCCAGCAGACCAGGACTCCGTTCGGGGGAGCAGTACTTC
once	TRBV6-5	TRBJ1-2	.	CASAGHNNYGYTF	TGTGCCAGCGCGGGCCACAATAACTATGGCTACACCTTC
.	TRBV10-3	TRBJ2-7	TRBD2	CAISEAGGSYEQYF	TGTGCCATCAGTGAAGCGGGAGGGTCCTACGAGCAGTACTTC
.	TRBV27	TRBJ2-4	TRBD1	CASSLRTGLLAKNIQYF	TGTGCCAGCAGTCTCCGGACAGGTCTTCTAGCCAAAAACATTCAGTACTTC
.	TRBV7-8	TRBJ2-7	TRBD2	CASSFRLAGPSSYEQYF	TGTGCCAGCAGCTTTCGACTAGCGGGACCTTCCTCCTACGAGCAGTACTTC
once	TRBV6-5	TRBJ1-2	.	CASKREADGRHYTF	TGTGCCAGCAAAAGAGAGGCCGACGGTCGTCACTACACCTTC
.	TRBV11-2	TRBJ1-6	.	CASSLIPFPKSNSPLHF	TGTGCCAGCAGCTTGATCCCGTTTCCAAAATCAAATTCACCCCTCCACTTT
few	TRBV9	TRBJ1-3	.	CASSVAPGIGNTIYF	TGTGCCAGCAGCGTAGCCCCGGGGATTGGAAACACCATATATTTT
.	TRBV30	TRBJ2-5	.	CAWSVGGGQETQYF	TGTGCCTGGAGTGTTGGGGGCGGGCAAGAGACCCAGTACTTC
.	TRBV11-2	TRBJ2-1	.	CASSRDLGREQFF	TGTGCCAGCAGCCGGGACCTCGGACGGGAGCAGTTCTTC
.	TRBV7-2	TRBJ1-5	.	CASSLVVGQINQPQHF	TGTGCCAGCAGCTTAGTTGTAGGACAAATCAATCAGCCCCAGCATTTT
.	TRBV5-1	TRBJ1-6	.	CASSLGDLYSPLHF	TGCGCCAGCAGCTTGGGGGACCTGTATTCACCCCTCCACTTT
once	TRBV11-1	TRBJ2-7	TRBD2	CASSLASGGRIISGEQYF	TGTGCCAGCAGCTTAGCTAGCGGGGGCCGAATTATCTCGGGGGAGCAGTACTTC
many	TRBV28	TRBJ1-5	TRBD1	CASSPGTGNQPQHF	TGTGCCAGCAGTCCCGGGACAGGGAATCAGCCCCAGCATTTT
.	TRBV19	TRBJ2-1	TRBD2	CASSRTTSGRLNEQFF	TGTGCCAGTAGTAGGACGACTAGCGGGAGGTTAAATGAGCAGTTCTTC
.	TRBV4-1	TRBJ2-5	.	CASSPSWAFQETQYF	TGCGCCAGCAGCCCCTCATGGGCATTTCAAGAGACCCAGTACTTC
.	TRBV10-2	TRBJ1-3	.	CASGDTGNTIYF	TGCGCCAGCGGAGACACTGGAAACACCATATATTTT
.	TRBV6-5	TRBJ1-4	.	CASRLTGPANEKLFF	TGTGCCAGCAGACTTACAGGGCCCGCTAATGAAAAACTGTTTTTT
few	TRBV2	TRBJ1-1	TRBD1	CASSPGQYGTEAFF	TGTGCCAGCAGTCCGGGACAGTATGGGACTGAAGCTTTCTTT
.	TRBV11-2	TRBJ2-7	TRBD1	CASSGTLGTALYEQYF	TGTGCCAGCAGCGGAACGCTCGGGACAGCTCTCTACGAGCAGTACTTC
.	TRBV2	TRBJ1-6	TRBD1	CASKLQGGNSPLHF	TGTGCCAGCAAATTACAGGGGGGCAATTCACCCCTCCACTTT